This T cell receptor beta chain originates from a study of early T cells in non-severe SARS-CoV-2 infection. The wider study: Chains were unpaired, as sequencing was done on bulk RNA from unsorted whole blood. Study-wide results and caveats: Matching with VDJdb favored anti-spike CD8 responses (missing private and CD4 specificities).

This clonotype was found a few times. The antigen is undetermined. V lost 5 bases to trimming and J lost 1 base, with 9 bases between them. The CDR3 runs to 14 residues. Germline CDR1 reads LNHNV; CDR2 reads YYDKDF (reference sequence). The protocol attached unique molecular identifiers to individual cDNA molecules. TCRdb fed the 5' RACE reads into MiXCR, producing one record per CDR3 protein. This table holds tens of thousands of distinct CDR3 sequences, under 15% found once. V gene TRBV15 combines with J gene TRBJ1-3; D might be TRBD1 (5 bases). The sequenced material came from whole blood. The sequence was collected from an adult who was a healthcare worker with PCR-confirmed SARS-CoV-2 infection or an uninfected control (not recorded which). CDR3 protein: CATSQGGSGNTIYF. For the CDR3, the DNA is TGTGCCACCAGCCAGGGAGGTTCTGGAAACACCATATATTTT.